This paragraph covers one TCR beta chain sequence. Germline V gives CDR1 SGDLS, CDR2 YYNGEE. V lost 5 bases to trimming and J lost 3 bases; unmatched junction nucleotides: 7. CDR3 length: 15 residues. Some 30,000 T cell genomes, or approximately 190 ng DNA, went into the sorted-subset replicate PCRs. Profiling relied on immunoSEQ multiplex PCR, and the TCRdb table lists in-frame clones only, not all of them. The sample lists about 2.4 million clones, approximately 94% occurring once. Donors included only healthy HIV-negative adults lacking recent acute infections or vaccinations. This entry is derived from a study of shared clonotypes between healthy human individuals.

This receptor was identified in a young man in good health. Some clones in this sample may be carry-over from other donors' samples. Sample: naive CD4+ T cells from PBMCs. Subset reported: CD45RA+ positively selected. V usage is TRBV9 and J usage is TRBJ2-1, with 8 bases aligning to TRBD1. As DNA, the CDR3 is TGTGCCAGCAGTCCTGGACAGGGCATCTACAATGAGCAGTTCTTC. It yields the protein CASSPGQGIYNEQFF.